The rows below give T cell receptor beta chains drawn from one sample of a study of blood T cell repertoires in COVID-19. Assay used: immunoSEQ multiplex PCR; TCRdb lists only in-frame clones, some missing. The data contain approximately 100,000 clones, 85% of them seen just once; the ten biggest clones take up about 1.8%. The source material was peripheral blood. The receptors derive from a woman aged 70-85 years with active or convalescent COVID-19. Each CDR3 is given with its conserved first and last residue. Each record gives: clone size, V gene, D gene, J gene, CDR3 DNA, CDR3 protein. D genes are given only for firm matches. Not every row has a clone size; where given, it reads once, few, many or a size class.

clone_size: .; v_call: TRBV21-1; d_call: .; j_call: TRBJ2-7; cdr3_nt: TGTGCCAGCAGCAAGGAGGACTATACGTACGAGCAGTACTTC; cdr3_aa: CASSKEDYTYEQYF
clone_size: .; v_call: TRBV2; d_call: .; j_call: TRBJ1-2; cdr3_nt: TGTGCCAGCAGTGCGGGGGTCCACTATGGCTACACCTTC; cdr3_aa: CASSAGVHYGYTF
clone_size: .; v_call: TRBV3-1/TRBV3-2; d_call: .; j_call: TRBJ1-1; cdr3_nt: TGTGCCAGCAGCCAAGTCAAACGCGGTACTCTGGGCACTGAAGCTTTCTTT; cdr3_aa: CASSQVKRGTLGTEAFF
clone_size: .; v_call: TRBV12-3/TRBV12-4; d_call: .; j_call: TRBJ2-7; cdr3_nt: TGTGCCAGCAGTTTCGGTCGCTACGAGCAGTACTTC; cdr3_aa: CASSFGRYEQYF
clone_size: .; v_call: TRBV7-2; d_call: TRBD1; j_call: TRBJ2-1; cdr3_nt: TGTGCCAGCAGCTCCGGGACAGGGGGCTACTATGAGCAGTTCTTC; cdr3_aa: CASSSGTGGYYEQFF
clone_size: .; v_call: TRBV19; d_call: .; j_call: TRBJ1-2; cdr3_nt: TGTGCCAGTAGTCCTCGGGACGCGGGGGTACGGGATGGCTACACCTTC; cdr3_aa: CASSPRDAGVRDGYTF
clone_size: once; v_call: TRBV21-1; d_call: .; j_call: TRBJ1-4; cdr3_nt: TGTGCCAGCAGCACCAAAAGAGGAATGTGGGAAAAACTGTTTTTT; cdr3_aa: CASSTKRGMWEKLFF
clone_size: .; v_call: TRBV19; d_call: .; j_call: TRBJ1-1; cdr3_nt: TGTGCCAGTAGGAGCCTAGGTCGAGGGGGAACTGAAGCTTTCTTT; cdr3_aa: CASRSLGRGGTEAFF
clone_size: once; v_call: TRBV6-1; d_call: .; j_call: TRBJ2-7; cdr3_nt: TGTGCCAGCAGTGAAGGATTAGGGGGCTCCTACGAGCAGTACTTC; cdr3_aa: CASSEGLGGSYEQYF
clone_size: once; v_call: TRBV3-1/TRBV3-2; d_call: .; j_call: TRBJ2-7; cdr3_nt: TGTGCCAGCAGCCAAGGGAGGCAGAGCCTCTACGAGCAGTACTTC; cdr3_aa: CASSQGRQSLYEQYF
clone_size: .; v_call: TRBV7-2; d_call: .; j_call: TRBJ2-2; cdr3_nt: TGTGCCAGCAGCTTGGGCGGGGTTAACACCGGGGAGCTGTTTTTT; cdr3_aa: CASSLGGVNTGELFF
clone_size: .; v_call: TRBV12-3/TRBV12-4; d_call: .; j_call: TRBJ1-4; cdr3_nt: TGTGCCAGCAGTCCCCAGGGCCCAGAAAAACTGTTTTTT; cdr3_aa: CASSPQGPEKLFF
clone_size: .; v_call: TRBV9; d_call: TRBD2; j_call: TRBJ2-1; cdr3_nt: TGTGCCAGCAGCGTAGAGGGGCGGGGGGACAATGAGCAGTTCTTC; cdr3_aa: CASSVEGRGDNEQFF
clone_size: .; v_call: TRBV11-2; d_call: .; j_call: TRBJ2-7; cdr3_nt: TGTGCCAGCAGCGTCAGCTCCTACGAGCAGTACTTC; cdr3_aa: CASSVSSYEQYF
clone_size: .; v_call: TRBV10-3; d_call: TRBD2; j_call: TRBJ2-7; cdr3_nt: TGTGCCATCAGCCCTGGGACTAGCGGGAGTAGCACCTACGAGCAGTACTTC; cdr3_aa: CAISPGTSGSSTYEQYF
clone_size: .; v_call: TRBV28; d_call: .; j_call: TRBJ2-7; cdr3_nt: TGTGCCAGCAGTCAACCTAGCCGGGTTCTCTACGAGCAGTACTTC; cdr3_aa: CASSQPSRVLYEQYF
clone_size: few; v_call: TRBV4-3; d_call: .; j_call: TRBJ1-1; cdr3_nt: TGCGCCAGCAGCCAAGGGACAGATGAAGCTTTCTTT; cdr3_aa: CASSQGTDEAFF
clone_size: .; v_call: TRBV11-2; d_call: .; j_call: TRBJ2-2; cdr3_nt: TGTGCCAGCCGGCAGGCGAACACCGGGGAGCTGTTTTTT; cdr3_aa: CASRQANTGELFF
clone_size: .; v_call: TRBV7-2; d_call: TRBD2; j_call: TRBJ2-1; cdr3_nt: TGTGCCAGCAGCTCCGGGACTATCTCCTACAATGAGCAGTTCTTC; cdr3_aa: CASSSGTISYNEQFF
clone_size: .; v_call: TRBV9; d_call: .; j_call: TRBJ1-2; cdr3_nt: TGTGCCAGCAGCGTAGACCCGGGAACCACTAACTATGGCTACACCTTC; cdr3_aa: CASSVDPGTTNYGYTF
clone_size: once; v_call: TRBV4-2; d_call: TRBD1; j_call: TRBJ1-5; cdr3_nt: TGTGCCAGCAGCCAAGATAGGGACAGGGAGGGGGGTAATCAGCCCCAGCATTTT; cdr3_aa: CASSQDRDREGGNQPQHF
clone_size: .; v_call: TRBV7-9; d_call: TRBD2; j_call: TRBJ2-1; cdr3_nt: TGTGCCAGCAGCCCGGCTAGCGGGGGGAGGGATGAGCAGTTCTTC; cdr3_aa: CASSPASGGRDEQFF
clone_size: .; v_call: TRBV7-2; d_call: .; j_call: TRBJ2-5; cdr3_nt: TGTGCCAGCAGCTTATTGTGGATGAGAGGTGAAGAGACCCAGTACTTC; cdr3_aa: CASSLLWMRGEETQYF
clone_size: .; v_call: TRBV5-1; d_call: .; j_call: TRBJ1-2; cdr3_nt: TGCGCCAGCAGCTTGGCCGGGTTGGGTGGCTACACCTTC; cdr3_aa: CASSLAGLGGYTF
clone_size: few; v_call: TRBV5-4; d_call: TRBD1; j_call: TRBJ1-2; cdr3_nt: TGTGCCAGCAGCTCTCGGGACAGATCGGATGGCTACACCTTC; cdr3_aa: CASSSRDRSDGYTF